The sample holds many counts of the clone carrying this TCR beta chain. This entry belongs to a study of T cells in Graves' hyperthyroidism and ophthalmopathy. Germline V lookup: CDR1 MNHEY, CDR2 SVGAGI. Germline trimming cut 5 bases from V and 4 bases from J; bases unmatched to any gene: 6. CDR3 length: 14 amino acids. Amplification of TCR beta CDR3 regions used RNA as the template. The TCR CDR3 was amplified in a first-round RT-PCR using the HTBI primer set. One entry per CDR3 protein results from TCRdb running MiXCR on the multiplex PCR reads. Among about 280,000 distinct CDR3 sequences listed, 20% to 30% were seen once.

This chain uses TRBV6-5 with TRBJ1-2, with 8 nucleotides matching TRBD1. Sequences were obtained from blood. The receptor comes from a man aged 40-50 years with Graves' hyperthyroidism that later progressed to Graves' ophthalmopathy. The CDR3 nucleotides read TGTGCCAGCAGTCCGACAGGGGAATCCTATGGCTACACCTTC. Translated: CASSPTGESYGYTF.